What follows describes a single T cell receptor beta chain. Its antigen remains unidentified. The data stem from a study of OX40 agonist ivuxolimab in advanced cancers. The wider study: Intravenous ivuxolimab at 0.01 to 10 mg/kg was given to patients every 2 weeks. General study findings and limits: Clones of CD4+ and CD8+ blood T cells grew by week 6 at doses of 0.1 to 3.0 mg/kg.

V lost 3 bases and J 5 bases, leaving 14 bases between the germline ends. The V gene's germline CDR1 is SGHRS and CDR2 YFSETQ. The CDR3 sequence is 14 residues long. Some clones are missing from TCRdb's copy, which holds only in-frame ones; the method was immunoSEQ multiplex PCR. The sample lists 21,000 or so clones; 65% to 80% were seen once. People who had autoimmune disease history or systemic immunosuppression were excluded. Sampling of blood occurred at baseline, cycle 4 day 1, and cycle 7 day 1. The clonotype was recovered from an adult with an advanced solid tumor such as melanoma, head and neck, liver or kidney cancer. The chain carries TRBV5-1 and TRBJ1-2; weak D call: TRBD1 (6 bases). Sequencing used CD4+ or CD8+ T cells sorted from blood, obtained in a trial of the OX40 agonist ivuxolimab. CDR3 nucleotide sequence: TGCGCCAGCAGCTGGGGCCCAGGGGCGTATGGCTACACCTTC. Protein product: CASSWGPGAYGYTF.